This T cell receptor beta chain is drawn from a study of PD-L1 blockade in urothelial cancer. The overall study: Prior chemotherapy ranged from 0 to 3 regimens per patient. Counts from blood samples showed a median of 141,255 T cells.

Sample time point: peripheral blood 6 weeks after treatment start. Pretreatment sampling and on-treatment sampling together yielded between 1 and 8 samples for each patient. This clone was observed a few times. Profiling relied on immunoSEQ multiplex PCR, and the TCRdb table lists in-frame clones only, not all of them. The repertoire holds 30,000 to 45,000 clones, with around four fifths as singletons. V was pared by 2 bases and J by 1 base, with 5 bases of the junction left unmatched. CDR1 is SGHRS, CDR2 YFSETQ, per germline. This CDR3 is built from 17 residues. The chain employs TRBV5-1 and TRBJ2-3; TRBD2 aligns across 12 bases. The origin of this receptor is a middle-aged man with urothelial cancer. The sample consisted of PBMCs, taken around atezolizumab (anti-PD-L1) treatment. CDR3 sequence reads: CASSFLASGRGTDTQYF. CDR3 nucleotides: TGCGCCAGCAGCTTCTTGGCTAGCGGGAGGGGCACAGATACGCAGTATTTT.